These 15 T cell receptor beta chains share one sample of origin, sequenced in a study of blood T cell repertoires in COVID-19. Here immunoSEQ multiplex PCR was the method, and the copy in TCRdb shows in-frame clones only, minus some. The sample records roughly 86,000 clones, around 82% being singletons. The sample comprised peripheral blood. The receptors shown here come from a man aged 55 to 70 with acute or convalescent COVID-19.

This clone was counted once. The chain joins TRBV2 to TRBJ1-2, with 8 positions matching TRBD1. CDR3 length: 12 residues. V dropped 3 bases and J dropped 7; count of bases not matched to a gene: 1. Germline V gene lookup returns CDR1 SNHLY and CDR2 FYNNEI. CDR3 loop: CASSETGAGYTF. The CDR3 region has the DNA TGTGCCAGCAGTGAGACAGGGGCTGGCTACACCTTC.

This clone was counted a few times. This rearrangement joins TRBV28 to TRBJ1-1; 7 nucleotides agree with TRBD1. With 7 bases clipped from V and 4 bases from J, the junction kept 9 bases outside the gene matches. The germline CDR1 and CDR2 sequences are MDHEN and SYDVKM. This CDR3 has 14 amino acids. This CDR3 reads CASNLWSGGTEAFF. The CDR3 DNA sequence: TGTGCCAGCAACCTTTGGTCAGGGGGCACTGAAGCTTTCTTT.

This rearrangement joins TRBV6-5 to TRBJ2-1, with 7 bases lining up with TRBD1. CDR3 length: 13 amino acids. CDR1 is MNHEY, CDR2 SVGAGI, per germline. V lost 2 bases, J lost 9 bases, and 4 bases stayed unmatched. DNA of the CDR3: TGTGCCAGCAGTTACGGGACAGAGGGTGAGCAGTTCTTC. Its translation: CASSYGTEGEQFF.

CDR3 sequence: CASSDTSGVDEQYF. Written as DNA, the CDR3 is TGTGCCAGCAGTGACACTAGCGGGGTCGACGAGCAGTACTTC. The rearrangement uses TRBV6-6 and TRBJ2-7; TRBD2 agrees at 10 bases. Trimming at V came to 5 bases and at J to 5 bases, leaving 6 bases not matched to a gene. The germline V gene has CDR1 MNHNY and CDR2 SVGAGI (reference sequence). The CDR3 contains 14 residues.

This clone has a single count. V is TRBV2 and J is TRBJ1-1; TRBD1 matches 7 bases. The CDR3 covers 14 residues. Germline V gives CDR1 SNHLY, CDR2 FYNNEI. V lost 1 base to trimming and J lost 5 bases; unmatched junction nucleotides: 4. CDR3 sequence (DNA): TGTGCCAGCAGTGAAGAGGGGGCGAGGACTGAAGCTTTCTTT. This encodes CASSEEGARTEAFF. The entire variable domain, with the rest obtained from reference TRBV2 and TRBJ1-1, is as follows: EPEVTQTPSHQVTQMGQEVILRCVPISNHLYFYWYRQILGQKVEFLVSFYNNEISEKSEIFDDQFSVERPDGSNFTLKIRSTKLEDSAMYFCASSEEGARTEAFFGQGTRLTVV.

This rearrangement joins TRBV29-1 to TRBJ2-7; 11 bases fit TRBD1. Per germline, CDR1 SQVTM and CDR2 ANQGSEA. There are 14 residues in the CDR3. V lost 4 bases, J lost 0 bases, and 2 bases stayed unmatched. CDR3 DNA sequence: TGCAGCGTTGGCGGGACAGGGGGCTCCTACGAGCAGTACTTC. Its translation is CSVGGTGGSYEQYF.

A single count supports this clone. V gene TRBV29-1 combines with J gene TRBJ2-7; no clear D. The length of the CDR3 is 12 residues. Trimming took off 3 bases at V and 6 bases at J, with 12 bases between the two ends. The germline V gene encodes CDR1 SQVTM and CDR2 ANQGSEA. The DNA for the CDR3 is TGCAGCGTTGAGGGTAGCCCCCTCGAGCAGTACTTC. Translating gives CSVEGSPLEQYF.

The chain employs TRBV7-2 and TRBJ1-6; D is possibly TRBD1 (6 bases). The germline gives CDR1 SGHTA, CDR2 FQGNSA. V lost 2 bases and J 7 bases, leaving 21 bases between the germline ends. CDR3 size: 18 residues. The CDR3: CASSLTPNHRVGNSPLHF. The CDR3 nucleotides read TGTGCCAGCAGCTTAACCCCAAATCACAGGGTCGGCAATTCACCCCTCCACTTT.

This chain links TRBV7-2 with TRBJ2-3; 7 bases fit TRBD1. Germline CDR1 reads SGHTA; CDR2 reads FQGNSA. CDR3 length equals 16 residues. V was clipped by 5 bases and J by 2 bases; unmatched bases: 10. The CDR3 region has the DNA TGTGCCAGCAGCCAGGACAGGCCGCGAATCACAGATACGCAGTATTTT. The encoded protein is CASSQDRPRITDTQYF. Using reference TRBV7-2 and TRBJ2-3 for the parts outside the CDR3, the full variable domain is GAGVSQSPSNKVTEKGKDVELRCDPISGHTALYWYRQSLGQGLEFLIYFQGNSAPDKSGLPSDRFSAERTGGSVSTLTIQRTQQEDSAVYLCASSQDRPRITDTQYFGPGTRLTVL.

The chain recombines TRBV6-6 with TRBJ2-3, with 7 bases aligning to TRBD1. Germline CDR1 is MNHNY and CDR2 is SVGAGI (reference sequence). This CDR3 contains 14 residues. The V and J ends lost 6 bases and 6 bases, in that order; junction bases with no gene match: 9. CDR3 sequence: CASRRQGRSDTQYF. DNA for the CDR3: TGTGCCAGCAGGCGACAGGGCCGGTCGGATACGCAGTATTTT.

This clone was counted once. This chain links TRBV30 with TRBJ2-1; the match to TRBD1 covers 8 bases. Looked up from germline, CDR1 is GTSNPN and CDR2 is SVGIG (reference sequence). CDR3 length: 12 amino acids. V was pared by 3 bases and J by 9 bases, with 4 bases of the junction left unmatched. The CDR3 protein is CAWSGDRLEQFF. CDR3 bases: TGTGCCTGGAGCGGGGACAGGCTTGAGCAGTTCTTC. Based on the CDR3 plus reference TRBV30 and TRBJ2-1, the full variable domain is SQTIHQWPATLVQPVGSPLSLECTVEGTSNPNLYWYRQAAGRGLQLLFYSVGIGQISSEVPQNLSASRPQDRQFILSSKKLLLSDSGFYLCAWSGDRLEQFFGPGTRLTVL.

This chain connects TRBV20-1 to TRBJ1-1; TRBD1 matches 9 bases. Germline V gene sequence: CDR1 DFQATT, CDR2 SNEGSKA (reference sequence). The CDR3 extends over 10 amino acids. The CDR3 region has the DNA TGCAGCACAGGGGGCTTAGAAGCTTTCTTT. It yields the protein CSTGGLEAFF.

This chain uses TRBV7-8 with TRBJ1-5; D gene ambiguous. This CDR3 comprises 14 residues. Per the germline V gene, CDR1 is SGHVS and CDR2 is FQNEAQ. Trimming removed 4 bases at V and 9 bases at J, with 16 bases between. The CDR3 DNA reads TGTGCCAGCAGCTCTGGGCCCCCGCCGAGGCCCCAGCATTTT. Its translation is CASSSGPPPRPQHF.

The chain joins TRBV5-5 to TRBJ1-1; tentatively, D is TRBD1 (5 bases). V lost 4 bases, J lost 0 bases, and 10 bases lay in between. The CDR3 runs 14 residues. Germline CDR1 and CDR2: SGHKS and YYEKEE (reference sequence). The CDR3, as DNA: TGTGCCAGCAGCGCGGGACGGTTGAACACTGAAGCTTTCTTT. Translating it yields CASSAGRLNTEAFF.

As DNA, the CDR3 is TGTGCCAGTAGTATTGGGGCAGGGGGCAACACTGAAGCTTTCTTT. It is translated as CASSIGAGGNTEAFF. The chain recombines TRBV19 with TRBJ1-1; 8 positions agree with TRBD1. The CDR3 sequence is 15 residues long. V lost 3 bases, J lost 2 bases, and 5 bases stayed unmatched. Germline values: CDR1 LNHDA, CDR2 SQIVND (reference sequence).